Listed below are T cell receptor beta chains from one sample, sequenced in a study of blood T cell repertoires in COVID-19. Method: immunoSEQ multiplex PCR; TCRdb's copy keeps in-frame clones and lacks some. The table includes roughly 100,000 clones, around 81% detected once. What was sequenced was peripheral blood. The receptor source for this set is a man older than 75 with COVID-19, enrolled during active disease. The CDR3 runs from the conserved cysteine through the conserved F or W. Each record gives: CDR3 protein, V gene, D gene, J gene. A D gene is named only where the DNA matches it firmly.

CASSIETVSTDTQYF TRBV19 NA TRBJ2-3
CASSIGTGRNTEAFF TRBV19 TRBD1 TRBJ1-1
CASIQGGPSYEQYF TRBV28 NA TRBJ2-7
CASDHLLSGNTIYF TRBV5-1 NA TRBJ1-3
CASSRGSNQPQHF TRBV6-5 NA TRBJ1-5
CAWSVTPGPSGSGYTF TRBV30 NA TRBJ1-2
CASSRRQADTQYF TRBV7-9 NA TRBJ2-3
CATLKDRDYEQYF TRBV2 TRBD1 TRBJ2-7
CASSFGGDQPQHF TRBV5-6 NA TRBJ1-5
CASSGNRGGTEAFF TRBV5-1 TRBD1 TRBJ1-1
CAISEKGSGGLYNEQFF TRBV10-3 TRBD2 TRBJ2-1
CASSLRQNFMLDTQYF TRBV27 NA TRBJ2-3
CATSRDLSRPSGYNEQFF TRBV15 TRBD2 TRBJ2-1
CASSDRDRHSYEQYF TRBV5-1 TRBD1 TRBJ2-7